The entry below describes one T cell receptor beta chain. The target antigen is unknown. Per the germline V gene, CDR1 is SGHTA and CDR2 is FQGNSA. The V gene end was trimmed by 4 bases and the J gene end by 4 bases; junction bases not matched to a gene: 11. The CDR3 extends over 16 amino acids. Investigators isolated RNA and reverse transcribed it into cDNA to act as the sequencing template. Sequencing used immunoSEQ multiplex PCR; TCRdb keeps in-frame clones, though not all of them. The sample holds 100,000 to 120,000 clones; 56% are singletons and the top ten take around 3.4%. The sample originates from a study of CD8+ T cells in alopecia areata. Looking at the study overall: Patients received oral tofacitinib, 5 to 10 mg twice daily, for moderate-to-severe alopecia areata. The percentage of affected scalp area served as the score of severity for treated patients.

Treatment here: oral pan-JAK inhibitor, 5-10 mg twice daily. Those with alopecia areata gave lesional scalp punch biopsies and peripheral blood. General study points: Many expanded lesional clones persisted during tofacitinib (in both scalp and blood).

Sequenced here: CD4+ T cells sorted from blood, sampled at week 24, from a patient treated with tofacitinib. The clonotype comes from a human donor with alopecia areata. This chain links TRBV7-2 with TRBJ1-2, with 8 nucleotides matching TRBD1. Written as DNA, the CDR3 is TGTGCCAGCAGCTCCCCGGACAGGGAGGGGGTCTATGGCTACACCTTC. Residues: CASSSPDREGVYGYTF.